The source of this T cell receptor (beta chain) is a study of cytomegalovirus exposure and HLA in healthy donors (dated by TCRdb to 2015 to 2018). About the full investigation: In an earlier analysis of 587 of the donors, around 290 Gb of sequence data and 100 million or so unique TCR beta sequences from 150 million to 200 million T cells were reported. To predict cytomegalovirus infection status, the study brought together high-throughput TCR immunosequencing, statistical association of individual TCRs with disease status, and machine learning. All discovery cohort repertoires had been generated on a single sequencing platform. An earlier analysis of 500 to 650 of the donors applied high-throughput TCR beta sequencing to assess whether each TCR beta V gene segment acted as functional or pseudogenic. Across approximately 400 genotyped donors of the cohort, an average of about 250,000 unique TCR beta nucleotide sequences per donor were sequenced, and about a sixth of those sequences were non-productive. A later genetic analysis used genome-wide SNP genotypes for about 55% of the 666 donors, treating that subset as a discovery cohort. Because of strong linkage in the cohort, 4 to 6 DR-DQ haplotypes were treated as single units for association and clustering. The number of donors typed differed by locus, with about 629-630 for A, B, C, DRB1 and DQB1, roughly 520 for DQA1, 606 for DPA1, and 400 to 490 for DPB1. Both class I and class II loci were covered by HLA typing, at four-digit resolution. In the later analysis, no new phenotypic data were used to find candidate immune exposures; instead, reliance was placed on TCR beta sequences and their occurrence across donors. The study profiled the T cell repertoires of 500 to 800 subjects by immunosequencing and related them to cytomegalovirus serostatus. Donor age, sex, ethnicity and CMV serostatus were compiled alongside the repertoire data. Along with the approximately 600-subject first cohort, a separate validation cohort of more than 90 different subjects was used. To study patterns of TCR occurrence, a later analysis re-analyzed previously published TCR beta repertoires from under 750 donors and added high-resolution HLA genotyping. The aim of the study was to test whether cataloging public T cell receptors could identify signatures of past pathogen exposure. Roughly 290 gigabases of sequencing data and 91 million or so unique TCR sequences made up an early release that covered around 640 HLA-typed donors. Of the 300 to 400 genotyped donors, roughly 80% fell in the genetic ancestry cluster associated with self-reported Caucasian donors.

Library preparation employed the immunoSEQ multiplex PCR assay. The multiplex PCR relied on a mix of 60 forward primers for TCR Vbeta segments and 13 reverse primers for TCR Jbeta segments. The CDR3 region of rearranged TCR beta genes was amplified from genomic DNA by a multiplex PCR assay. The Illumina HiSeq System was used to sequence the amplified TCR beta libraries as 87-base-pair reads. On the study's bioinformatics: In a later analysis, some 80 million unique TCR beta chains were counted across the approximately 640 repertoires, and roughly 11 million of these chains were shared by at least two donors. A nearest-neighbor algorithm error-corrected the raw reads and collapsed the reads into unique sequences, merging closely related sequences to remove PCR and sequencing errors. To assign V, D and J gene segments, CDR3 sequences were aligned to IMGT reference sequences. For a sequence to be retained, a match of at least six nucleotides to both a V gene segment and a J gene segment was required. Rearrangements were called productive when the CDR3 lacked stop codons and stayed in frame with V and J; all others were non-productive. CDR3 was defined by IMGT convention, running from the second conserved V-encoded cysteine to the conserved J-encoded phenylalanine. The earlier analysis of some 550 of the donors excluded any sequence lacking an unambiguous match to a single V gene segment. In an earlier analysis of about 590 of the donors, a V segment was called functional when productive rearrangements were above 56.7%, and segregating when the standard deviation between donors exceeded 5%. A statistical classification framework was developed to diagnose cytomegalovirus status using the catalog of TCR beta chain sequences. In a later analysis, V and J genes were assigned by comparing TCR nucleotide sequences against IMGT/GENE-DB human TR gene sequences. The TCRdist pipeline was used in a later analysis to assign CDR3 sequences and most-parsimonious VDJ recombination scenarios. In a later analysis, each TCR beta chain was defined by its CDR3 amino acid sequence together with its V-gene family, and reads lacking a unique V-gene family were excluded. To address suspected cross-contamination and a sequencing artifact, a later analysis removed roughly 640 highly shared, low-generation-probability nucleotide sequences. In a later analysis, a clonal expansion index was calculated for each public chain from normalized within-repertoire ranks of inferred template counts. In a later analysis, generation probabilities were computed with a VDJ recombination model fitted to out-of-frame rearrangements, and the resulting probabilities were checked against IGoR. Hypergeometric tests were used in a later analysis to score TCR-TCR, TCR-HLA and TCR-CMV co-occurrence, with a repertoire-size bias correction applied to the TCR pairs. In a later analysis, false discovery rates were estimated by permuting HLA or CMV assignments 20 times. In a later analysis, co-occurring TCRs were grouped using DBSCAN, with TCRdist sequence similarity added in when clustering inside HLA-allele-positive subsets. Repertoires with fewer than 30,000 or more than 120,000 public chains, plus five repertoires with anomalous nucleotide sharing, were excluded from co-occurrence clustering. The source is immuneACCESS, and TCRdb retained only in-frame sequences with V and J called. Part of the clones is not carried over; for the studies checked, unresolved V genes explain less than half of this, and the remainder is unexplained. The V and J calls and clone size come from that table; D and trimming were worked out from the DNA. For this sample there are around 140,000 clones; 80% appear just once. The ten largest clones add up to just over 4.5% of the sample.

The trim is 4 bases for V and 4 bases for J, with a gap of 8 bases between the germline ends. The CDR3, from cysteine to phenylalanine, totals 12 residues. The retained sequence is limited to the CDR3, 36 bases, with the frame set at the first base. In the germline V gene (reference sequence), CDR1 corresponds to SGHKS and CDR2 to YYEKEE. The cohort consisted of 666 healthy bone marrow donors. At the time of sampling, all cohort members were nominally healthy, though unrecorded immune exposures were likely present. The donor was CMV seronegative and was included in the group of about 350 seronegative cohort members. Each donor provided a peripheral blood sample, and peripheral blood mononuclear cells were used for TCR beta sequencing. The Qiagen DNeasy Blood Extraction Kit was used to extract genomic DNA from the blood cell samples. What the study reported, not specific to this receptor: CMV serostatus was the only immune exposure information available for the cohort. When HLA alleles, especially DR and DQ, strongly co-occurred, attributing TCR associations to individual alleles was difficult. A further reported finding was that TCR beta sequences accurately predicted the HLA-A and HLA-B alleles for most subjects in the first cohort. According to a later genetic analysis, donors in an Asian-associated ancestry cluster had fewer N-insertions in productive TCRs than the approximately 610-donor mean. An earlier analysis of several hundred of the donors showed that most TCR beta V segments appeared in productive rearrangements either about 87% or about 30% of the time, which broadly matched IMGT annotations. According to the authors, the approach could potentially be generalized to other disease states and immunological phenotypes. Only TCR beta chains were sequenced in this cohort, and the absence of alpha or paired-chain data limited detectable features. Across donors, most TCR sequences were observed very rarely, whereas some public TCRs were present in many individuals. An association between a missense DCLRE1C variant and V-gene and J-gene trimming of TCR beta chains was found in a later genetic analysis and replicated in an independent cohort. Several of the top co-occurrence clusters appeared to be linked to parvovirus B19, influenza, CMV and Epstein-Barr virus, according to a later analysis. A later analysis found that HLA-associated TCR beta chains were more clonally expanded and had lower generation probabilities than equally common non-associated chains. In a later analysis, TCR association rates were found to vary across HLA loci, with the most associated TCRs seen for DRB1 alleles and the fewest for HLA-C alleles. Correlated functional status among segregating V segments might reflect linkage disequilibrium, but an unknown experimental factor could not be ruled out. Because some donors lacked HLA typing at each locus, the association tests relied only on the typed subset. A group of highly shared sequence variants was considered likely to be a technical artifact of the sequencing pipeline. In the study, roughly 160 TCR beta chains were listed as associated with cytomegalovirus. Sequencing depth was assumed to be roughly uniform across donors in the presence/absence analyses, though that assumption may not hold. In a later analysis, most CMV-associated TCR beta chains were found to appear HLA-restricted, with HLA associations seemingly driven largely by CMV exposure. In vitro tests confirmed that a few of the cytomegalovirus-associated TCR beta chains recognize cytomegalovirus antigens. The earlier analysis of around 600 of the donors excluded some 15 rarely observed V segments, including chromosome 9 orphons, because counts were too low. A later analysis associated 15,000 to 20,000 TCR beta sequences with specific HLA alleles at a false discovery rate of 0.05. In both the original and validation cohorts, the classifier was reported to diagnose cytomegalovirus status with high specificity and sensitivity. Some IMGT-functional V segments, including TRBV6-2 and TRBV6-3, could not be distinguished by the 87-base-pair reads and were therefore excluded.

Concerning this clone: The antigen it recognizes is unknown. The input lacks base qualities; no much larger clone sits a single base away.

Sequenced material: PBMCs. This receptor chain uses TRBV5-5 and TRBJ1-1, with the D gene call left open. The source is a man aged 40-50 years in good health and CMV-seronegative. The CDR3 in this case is CASSPRGTEAFF. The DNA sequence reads TGTGCCAGCAGCCCTCGGGGCACTGAAGCTTTCTTT. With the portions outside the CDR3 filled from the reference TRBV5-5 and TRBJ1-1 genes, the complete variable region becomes DAGVTQSPTHLIKTRGQQVTLRCSPISGHKSVSWYQQVLGQGPQFIFQYYEKEERGRGNFPDRFSARQFPNYSSELNVNALLLGDSALYLCASSPRGTEAFFGQGTRLTVV.